This entry is about one T cell receptor beta chain. Its antigen is currently unknown. A single base separates this from a much larger clone, so it may be a read error. The data stem from a study of neurological immune-mediated disorders. The overall study: Relapsing-remitting forms accounted for about 90% of the roughly 35 multiple sclerosis patients and secondary progressive forms for 3. General study results and limits: Phylogenetic analysis grouped 18 of 34 multiple sclerosis patients' repertoires together, suggesting a possible repertoire signature. Neither clinical nor MRI features were associated with the multiple sclerosis repertoire cluster.

The CDR3 has 16 residues. Looked up from germline, CDR1 is SGHRS and CDR2 is YFSETQ. Trimming stripped 0 bases from V and 7 bases from J, with 16 bases between. Every sequencing run gave over 190 million TCR-beta sequences, taken from 15-18 subjects. TCRdb analysed the 5' RACE reads with MiXCR anew, one entry per CDR3 protein. The table shows 80,000 to 100,000 distinct CDR3 sequences, with 3.5% occurring only once. Sample: PBMCs. The chain couples TRBV5-1 to TRBJ2-2; D call uncertain. The source of this sequence is a woman between 45 and 65 years old with multiple sclerosis. The chain's CDR3 is CASSLDRQENDGELFF. The DNA of the CDR3 is TGCGCCAGCAGCTTGGACCGGCAGGAGAATGACGGGGAGCTGTTTTTT.